Listed here is a single TCR beta chain. Its antigen remains unidentified. No base-level quality is on record; no much larger clone is a single base apart. Including cysteine and phenylalanine, the CDR3 has 16 amino acids. Only the CDR3 portion is preserved as DNA: 48 bases, with reading frame beginning at the first base. Here V drops 1 base and J drops 8 bases, and the junction holds 8 bases not matched to any gene. The germline V gene encodes CDR1 LGHNT and CDR2 FRNRAP. The record originates from a study of T-cell reconstitution after alpha-beta-depleted transplantation in children (dated by TCRdb to the mid-2010s). Describing the broader study: T-cell immune reconstitution after TCRalphabeta/CD19-depleted allogeneic hematopoietic cell transplantation in children was quantitatively tracked in the study by means of TCR repertoire profiling.

Library creation used PCR. The instrument given in TCRdb is Illumina HiSeq 2500. To normalize quantification of the TCRbeta repertoire, the TCR libraries were built with molecular barcoding that relied on unique molecular identifiers. TCRdb's own reprocessing of the public reads used fastp at Q25 and MiXCR and kept productive beta chains. Each CDR3 protein appears once, grouped with its most common genes and DNA. Across this sample there are fewer than 550,000 distinct CDR3 sequences, with 11% seen only once. Jointly, the top ten make up around 15% of the sample. The treatment or condition label, as the study defines it: allogeneic hematopoietic cell transplantation with graft depleted of TCRalphabeta T cells and CD19 B cells. TCRalphabeta/CD19-depleted allogeneic hematopoietic cell grafts were given to the transplant recipients, all of whom were children. Study-wide conclusions, independent of this receptor: About two months after transplant, the apparently early recovery of alphabetaT-cell counts reportedly depended on just several hundred clones that had expanded rapidly and came from non-depleted graft cells. In some patients, the high TCRbeta diversity seen at day 60 was put down to recipient T cells and intrathymic progenitors that had survived conditioning. The frequencies of hyperexpanded clones fell over the following months, and after one year, T-cell counts and TCRbeta diversity were mostly attributed to newly produced T cells.

This material consisted of PBMCs, mostly from graft donor cells, taken 180 days after TCRalphabeta/CD19-depleted stem cell transplant. The origin of this receptor is a female patient aged 2-10 years who had a stem cell transplant for aplastic anemia, so the T cells may come from the graft donor. This receptor chain uses TRBV12-5 and TRBJ2-1; 10 central nucleotides agree with TRBD1. The CDR3: CASGLATGGVWDEQFF. The nucleotide sequence is given as TGTGCTAGTGGTTTGGCGACAGGGGGCGTGTGGGATGAGCAGTTCTTC.